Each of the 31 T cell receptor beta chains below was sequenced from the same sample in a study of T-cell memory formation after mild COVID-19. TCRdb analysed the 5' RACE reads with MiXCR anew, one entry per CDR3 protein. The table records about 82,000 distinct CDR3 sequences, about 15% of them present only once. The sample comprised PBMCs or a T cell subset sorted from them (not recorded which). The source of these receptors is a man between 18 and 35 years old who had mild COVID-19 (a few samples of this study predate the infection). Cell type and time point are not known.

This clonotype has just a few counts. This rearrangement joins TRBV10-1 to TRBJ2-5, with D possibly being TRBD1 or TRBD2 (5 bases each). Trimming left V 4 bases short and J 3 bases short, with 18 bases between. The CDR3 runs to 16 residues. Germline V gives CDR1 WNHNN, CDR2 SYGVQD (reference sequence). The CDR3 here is CASSASGTSLEETQYF. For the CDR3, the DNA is TGCGCCAGCAGTGCGTCCGGGACGAGTCTCGAAGAGACCCAGTACTTC.

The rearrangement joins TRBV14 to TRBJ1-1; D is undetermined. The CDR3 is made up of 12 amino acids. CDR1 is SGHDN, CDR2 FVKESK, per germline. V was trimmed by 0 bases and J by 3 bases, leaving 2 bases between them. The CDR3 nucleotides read TGTGCCAGCAGCCAAGAGTACACTGAAGCTTTCTTT. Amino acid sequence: CASSQEYTEAFF.

CDR3 residues: CASSLRDGYEQYF. The CDR3 DNA follows: TGTGCCAGCAGTTTGAGGGACGGGTACGAGCAGTACTTC. V and J are TRBV27 and TRBJ2-7; either TRBD1 or TRBD2 may fit D (5 bases each). The CDR3 is 13 residues long. Germline V gene sequence: CDR1 MNHEY, CDR2 SMNVEV (reference sequence). Trimming left V 3 bases short and J 4 bases short, with 10 bases between.

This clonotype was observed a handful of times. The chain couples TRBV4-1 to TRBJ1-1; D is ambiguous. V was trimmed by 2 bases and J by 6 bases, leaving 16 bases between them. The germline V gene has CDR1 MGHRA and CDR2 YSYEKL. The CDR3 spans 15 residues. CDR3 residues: CASSQLLGGRAEAFF. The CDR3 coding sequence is TGCGCCAGCAGCCAATTGTTAGGAGGGAGGGCTGAAGCTTTCTTT.

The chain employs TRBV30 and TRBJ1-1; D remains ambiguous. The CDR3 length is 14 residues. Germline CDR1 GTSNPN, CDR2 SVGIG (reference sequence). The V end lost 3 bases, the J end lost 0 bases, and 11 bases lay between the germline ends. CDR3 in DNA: TGTGCCTGGAGGCGTACGCGGTTGAACACTGAAGCTTTCTTT. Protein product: CAWRRTRLNTEAFF. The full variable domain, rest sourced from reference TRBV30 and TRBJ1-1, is SQTIHQWPATLVQPVGSPLSLECTVEGTSNPNLYWYRQAAGRGLQLLFYSVGIGQISSEVPQNLSASRPQDRQFILSSKKLLLSDSGFYLCAWRRTRLNTEAFFGQGTRLTVV.

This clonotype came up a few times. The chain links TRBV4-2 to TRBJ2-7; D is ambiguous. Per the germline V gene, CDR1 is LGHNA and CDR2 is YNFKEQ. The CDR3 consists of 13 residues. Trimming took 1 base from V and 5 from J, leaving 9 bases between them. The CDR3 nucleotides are TGTGCCAGCAGCCAAGGTAGCAATGACGAGCAGTACTTC. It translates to CASSQGSNDEQYF.

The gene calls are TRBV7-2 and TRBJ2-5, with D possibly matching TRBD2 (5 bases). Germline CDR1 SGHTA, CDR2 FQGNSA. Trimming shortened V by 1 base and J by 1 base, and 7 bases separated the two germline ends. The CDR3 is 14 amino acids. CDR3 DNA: TGTGCCAGCAGCTTAGGCGGGCGCCAAGAGACCCAGTACTTC. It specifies CASSLGGRQETQYF.

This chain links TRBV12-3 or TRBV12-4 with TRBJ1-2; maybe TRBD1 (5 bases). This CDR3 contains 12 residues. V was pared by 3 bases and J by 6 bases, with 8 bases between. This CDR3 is CASSFGGDGYTF. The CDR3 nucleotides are TGTGCCAGCAGTTTCGGAGGGGATGGCTACACCTTC.

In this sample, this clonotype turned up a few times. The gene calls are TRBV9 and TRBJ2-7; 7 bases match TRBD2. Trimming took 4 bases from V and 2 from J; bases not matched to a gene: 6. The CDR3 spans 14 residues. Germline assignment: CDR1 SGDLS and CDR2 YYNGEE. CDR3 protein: CASSPGTNTYEQYF. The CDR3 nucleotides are TGTGCCAGCAGCCCCGGGACTAACACCTACGAGCAGTACTTC. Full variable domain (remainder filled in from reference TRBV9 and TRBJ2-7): DSGVTQTPKHLITATGQRVTLRCSPRSGDLSVYWYQQSLDQGLQFLIQYYNGEERAKGNILERFSAQQFPDLHSELNLSSLELGDSALYFCASSPGTNTYEQYFGPGTRLTVT.

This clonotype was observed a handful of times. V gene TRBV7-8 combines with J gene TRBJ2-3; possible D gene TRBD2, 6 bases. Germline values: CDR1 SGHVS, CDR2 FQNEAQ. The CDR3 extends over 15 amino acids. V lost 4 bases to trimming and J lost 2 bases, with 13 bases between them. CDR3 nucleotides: TGTGCCAGCAGCTCCGGTGCGGGGATCACAGATACGCAGTATTTT. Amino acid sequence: CASSSGAGITDTQYF.

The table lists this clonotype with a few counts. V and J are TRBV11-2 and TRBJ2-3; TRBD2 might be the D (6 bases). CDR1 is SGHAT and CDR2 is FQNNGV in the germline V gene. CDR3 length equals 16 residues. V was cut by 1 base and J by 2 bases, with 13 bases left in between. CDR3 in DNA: TGTGCCAGCAGCTTAGTGGGTAGCGGCCCCACAGATACGCAGTATTTT. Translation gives CASSLVGSGPTDTQYF. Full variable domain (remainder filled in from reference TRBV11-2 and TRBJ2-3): EAGVAQSPRYKIIEKRQSVAFWCNPISGHATLYWYQQILGQGPKLLIQFQNNGVVDDSQLPKDRFSAERLKGVDSTLKIQPAKLEDSAVYLCASSLVGSGPTDTQYFGPGTRLTVL.

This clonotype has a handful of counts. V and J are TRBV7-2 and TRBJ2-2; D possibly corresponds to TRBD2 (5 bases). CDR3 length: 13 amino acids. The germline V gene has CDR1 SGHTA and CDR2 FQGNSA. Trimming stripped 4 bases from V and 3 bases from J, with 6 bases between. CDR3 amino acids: CASSYGDTGELFF. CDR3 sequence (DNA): TGTGCCAGCAGCTACGGGGACACCGGGGAGCTGTTTTTT.

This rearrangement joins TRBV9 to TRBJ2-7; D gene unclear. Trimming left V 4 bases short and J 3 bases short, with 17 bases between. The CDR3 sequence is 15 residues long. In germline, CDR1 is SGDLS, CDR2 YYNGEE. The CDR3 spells CASSPRREHLYEQYF. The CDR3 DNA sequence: TGTGCCAGCAGCCCCCGACGCGAGCACCTCTACGAGCAGTACTTC.

The CDR3 DNA sequence: TGTGCCAGCGCCCAAGGGGGATTTGAGACCCAGTACTTC. It yields the protein CASAQGGFETQYF. The V call is TRBV7-9, the J call TRBJ2-5; perhaps TRBD1 as D (6 bases). V lost 8 bases, J lost 5 bases, and 15 bases lay in between. CDR1 and CDR2 (germline): SEHNR, FQNEAQ (reference sequence). The CDR3 is made up of 13 amino acids.

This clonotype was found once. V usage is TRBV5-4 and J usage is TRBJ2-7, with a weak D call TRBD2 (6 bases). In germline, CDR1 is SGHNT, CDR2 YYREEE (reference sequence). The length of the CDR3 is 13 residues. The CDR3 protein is CASSFRDSHEQYV. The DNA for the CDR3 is TGTGCCAGCAGCTTCAGGGACTCCCACGAGCAGTACGTC.

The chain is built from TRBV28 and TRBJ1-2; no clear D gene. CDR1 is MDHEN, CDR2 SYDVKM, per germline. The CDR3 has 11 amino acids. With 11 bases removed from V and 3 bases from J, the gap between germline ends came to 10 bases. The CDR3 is CAADTDYGYTF. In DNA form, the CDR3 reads TGTGCCGCTGACACGGACTATGGCTACACCTTC.

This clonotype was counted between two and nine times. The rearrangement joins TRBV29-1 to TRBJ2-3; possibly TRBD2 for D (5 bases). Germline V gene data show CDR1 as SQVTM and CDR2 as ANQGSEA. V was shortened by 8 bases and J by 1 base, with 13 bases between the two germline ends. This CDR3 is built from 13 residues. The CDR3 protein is CSSREYGTDTQYF. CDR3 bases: TGCAGCTCCCGGGAATATGGCACAGATACGCAGTATTTT.

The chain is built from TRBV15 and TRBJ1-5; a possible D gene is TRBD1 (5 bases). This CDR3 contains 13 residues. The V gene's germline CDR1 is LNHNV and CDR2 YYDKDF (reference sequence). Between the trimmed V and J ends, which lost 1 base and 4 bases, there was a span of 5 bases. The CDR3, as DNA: TGTGCCACCAGCAGAGCAGGGAATCAGCCCCAGCATTTT. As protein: CATSRAGNQPQHF.

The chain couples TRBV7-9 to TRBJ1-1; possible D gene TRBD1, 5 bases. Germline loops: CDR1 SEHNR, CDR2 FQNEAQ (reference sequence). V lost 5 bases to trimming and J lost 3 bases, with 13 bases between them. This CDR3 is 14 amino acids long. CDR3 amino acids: CASSPRDAYTEAFF. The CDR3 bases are TGTGCCAGCAGCCCTCGGGACGCTTACACTGAAGCTTTCTTT.

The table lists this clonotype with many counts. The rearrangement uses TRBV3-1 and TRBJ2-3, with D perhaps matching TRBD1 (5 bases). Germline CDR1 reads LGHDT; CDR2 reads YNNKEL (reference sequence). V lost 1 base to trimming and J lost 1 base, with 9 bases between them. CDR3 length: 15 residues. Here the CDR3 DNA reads TGTGCCAGCAGCCAAGCCAGGGTGGGCACAGATACGCAGTATTTT. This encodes CASSQARVGTDTQYF.

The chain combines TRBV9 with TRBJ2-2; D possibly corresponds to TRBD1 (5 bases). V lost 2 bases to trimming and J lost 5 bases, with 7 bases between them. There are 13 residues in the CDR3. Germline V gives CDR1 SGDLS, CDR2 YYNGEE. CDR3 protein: CASSVTGTGELFF. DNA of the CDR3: TGTGCCAGCAGCGTTACAGGAACCGGGGAGCTGTTTTTT.

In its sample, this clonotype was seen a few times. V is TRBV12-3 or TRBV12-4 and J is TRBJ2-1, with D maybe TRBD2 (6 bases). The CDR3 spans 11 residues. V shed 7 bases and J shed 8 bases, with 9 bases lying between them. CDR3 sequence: CASMWRDEQFF. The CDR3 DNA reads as TGTGCCAGCATGTGGAGGGATGAGCAGTTCTTC.

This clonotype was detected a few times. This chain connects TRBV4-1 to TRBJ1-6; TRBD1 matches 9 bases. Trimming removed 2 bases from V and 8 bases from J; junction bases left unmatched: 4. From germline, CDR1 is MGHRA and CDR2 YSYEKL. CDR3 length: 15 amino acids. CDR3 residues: CASSQRTGGYSPLHF. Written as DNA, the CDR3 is TGCGCCAGCAGCCAAAGAACAGGGGGCTATTCACCCCTCCACTTT.

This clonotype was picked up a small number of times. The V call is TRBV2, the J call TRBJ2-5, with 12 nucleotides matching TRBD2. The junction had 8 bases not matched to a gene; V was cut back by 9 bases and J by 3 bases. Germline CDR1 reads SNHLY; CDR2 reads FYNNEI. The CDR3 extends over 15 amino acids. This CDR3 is CASTRRLAGEETQYF. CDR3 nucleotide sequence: TGTGCCAGTACCCGTCGACTAGCGGGGGAAGAGACCCAGTACTTC.

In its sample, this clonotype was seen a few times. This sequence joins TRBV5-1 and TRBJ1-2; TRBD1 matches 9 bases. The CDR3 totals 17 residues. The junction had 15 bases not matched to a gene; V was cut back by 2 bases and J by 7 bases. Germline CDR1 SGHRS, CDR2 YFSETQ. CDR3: CASSFRTGAQPRGGYTF. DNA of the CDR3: TGCGCCAGCAGCTTCCGGACAGGGGCCCAGCCCAGGGGTGGCTACACCTTC.

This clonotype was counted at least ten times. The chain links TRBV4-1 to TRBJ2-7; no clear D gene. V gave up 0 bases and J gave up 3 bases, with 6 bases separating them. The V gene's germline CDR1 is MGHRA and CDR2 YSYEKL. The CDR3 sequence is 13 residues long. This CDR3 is CASSQEASYEQYV. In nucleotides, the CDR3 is TGCGCCAGCAGCCAAGAGGCCAGCTACGAGCAGTACGTC.

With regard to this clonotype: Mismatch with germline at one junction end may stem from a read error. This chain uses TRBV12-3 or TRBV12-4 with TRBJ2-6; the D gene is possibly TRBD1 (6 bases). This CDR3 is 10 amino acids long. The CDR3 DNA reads TGTGCCGTGGGGGCAAACGTCCTGACTTTC. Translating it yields CAVGANVLTF.

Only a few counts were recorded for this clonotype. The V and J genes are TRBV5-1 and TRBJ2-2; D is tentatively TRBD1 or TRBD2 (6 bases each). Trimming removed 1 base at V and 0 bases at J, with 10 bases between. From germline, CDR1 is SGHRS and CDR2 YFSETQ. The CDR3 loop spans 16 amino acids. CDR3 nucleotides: TGCGCCAGCAGCTTGTCGGGGGCACCGAACACCGGGGAGCTGTTTTTT. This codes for CASSLSGAPNTGELFF.

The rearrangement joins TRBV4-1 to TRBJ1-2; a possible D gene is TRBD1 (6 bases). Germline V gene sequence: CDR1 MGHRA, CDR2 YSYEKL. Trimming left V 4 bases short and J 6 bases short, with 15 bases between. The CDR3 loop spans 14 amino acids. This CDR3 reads CASSPPAGADGYTF. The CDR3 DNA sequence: TGCGCCAGCAGCCCCCCGGCAGGGGCTGATGGCTACACCTTC.

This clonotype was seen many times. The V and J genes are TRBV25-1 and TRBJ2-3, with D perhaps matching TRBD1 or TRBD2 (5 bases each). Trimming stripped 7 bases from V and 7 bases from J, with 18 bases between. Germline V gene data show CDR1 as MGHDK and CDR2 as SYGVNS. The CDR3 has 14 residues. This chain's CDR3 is CASKAGTALNTQYF. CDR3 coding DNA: TGTGCCAGCAAGGCCGGGACGGCCCTCAATACGCAGTATTTT.

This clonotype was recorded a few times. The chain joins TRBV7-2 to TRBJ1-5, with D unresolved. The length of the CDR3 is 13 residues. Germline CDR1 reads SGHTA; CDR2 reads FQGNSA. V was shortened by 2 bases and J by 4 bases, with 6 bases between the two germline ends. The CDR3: CASSLWGNQPQHF. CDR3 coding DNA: TGTGCCAGCAGCTTATGGGGAAATCAGCCCCAGCATTTT.